The source of this T cell receptor beta chain is a study of glioma-infiltrating T cells after dendritic cell vaccination. Clones were sequenced by immunoSEQ multiplex PCR, and TCRdb holds only the in-frame ones, with some missing. The sample lists about 82,000 clones; 85% to 90% were seen once. Looked up from germline, CDR1 is MGHRA and CDR2 is YSYEKL. Trimming removed 2 bases at V and 6 bases at J, with 16 bases between. The CDR3 consists of 16 residues. Whole-study findings and limits: Complete blood and tumor specimen sets were limited to few patients.

This clone was counted a single time. Its antigen is unidentified. The chain has TRBV4-1 and TRBJ2-2; D gene uncertain. The receptor was isolated from a human donor with glioblastoma. Here the sequenced sample was blood, taken before dendritic cell vaccination. Here the CDR3 DNA reads TGCGCCAGCAGCCAAATTAACCTAGTTTCCGCCGGGGAGCTGTTTTTT. This sequence encodes CASSQINLVSAGELFF.